The clone carrying this T cell receptor beta chain has just one count. This sample is part of a study of blood T cell repertoires in COVID-19. Authors' data handling: Cell counts per sample came from amplifying reference gene primers. This table comes from immunoSEQ multiplex PCR, and its TCRdb copy is limited to in-frame clones, with some not included. V and J calls and clone size come straight from that table; D and trimming were deduced from the DNA. The table records 350,000 or so clones, roughly 85% of them present only once. Sequenced: PBMCs or T cells enriched from blood (not recorded which). The source is a woman aged 40 to 49 with acute COVID-19.

The CDR3: CASSQTSTYEQYF. CDR3 sequence (DNA): TGTGCCAGCAGTCAGACTAGCACCTACGAGCAGTACTTC. The chain couples TRBV12-3 or TRBV12-4 to TRBJ2-7; TRBD2 matches at 7 bases. The junction had 3 bases not matched to a gene; V was cut back by 5 bases and J by 2 bases. The CDR3 has 13 residues.